This T cell receptor beta chain was recovered during a study of CD8 T cells in ankylosing spondylitis (dated by TCRdb to the late 2010s). Broadly, across the study: The study set out to find disease-linked TCR variants by profiling T cell receptor beta repertoires in ankylosing spondylitis patients and healthy donors. The full study cohort was made up of 25 ankylosing spondylitis patients and 95 to 130 healthy donors. Peripheral blood was sampled, and synovial fluid was also collected from ankylosing spondylitis patients.

This clonotype appeared once. It lacks a known antigen. Base qualities are not at hand, and no much larger clone is one base apart. Evidence from one read is weak. Sequencing was carried out with an Illumina HiSeq 2500. TCR beta libraries were prepared by quantitative 5'-RACE with molecular barcodes. On the study's bioinformatics: To identify disease-linked TCR variants, a new computational method was used, one built on a probabilistic model of VDJ rearrangement. TCRdb reprocessed the public reads (quality trimming at Q25 with fastp, clone calling with MiXCR) and kept in-frame beta chains. Each entry is one CDR3 protein sequence, shown with its most common DNA and genes. TCRdb, not the original authors, processed these V and J calls. Within this sample are more than 150,000 distinct CDR3 sequences, with roughly 18% of them counted one time only. The ten largest clones add up to approximately 4.3% of the sample.

What the authors observed across the whole study: The disease-linked clones were reported to be significantly enriched in matched synovial fluid samples from ankylosing spondylitis patients. Blood from ankylosing spondylitis patients appeared to be characterized by a TCR beta motif composed of several highly homologous amino acid variants. Some motif variants were previously reported in synovial fluid and blood of reactive arthritis patients, suggesting common disease-initiation mechanisms. The disease-linked clones had a CD8+ phenotype and were found at relatively low frequencies in peripheral blood.

The CDR3, from cysteine to phenylalanine, totals 19 residues. Left in the record is the CDR3 DNA by itself, 57 bases read in frame from the first base. CDR1 and CDR2 are drawn from the germline V gene: LGHNA, YSLEER. V and J are trimmed by 3 bases and 10 bases, and the gene matches miss 23 bases of the junction. This clonotype was obtained from a male donor under 30 with ankylosing spondylitis or in good health (not recorded which). Donor details come from another sample of the same person, matched by shared clones. The sample comprised blood, either unsorted or a sorted T cell fraction (not recorded which). Rearrangement joined TRBV4-3 to TRBJ2-1, with TRBD1 matching 8 junction bases. The base sequence is TGCGCCAGCAGCCAGAGACAGGGGTCCAATTCGTTGGATAGGCACGAGCAGTTCTTC. Its product reads: CASSQRQGSNSLDRHEQFF.